A single TCR beta chain is shown here with its context. Germline CDR1 and CDR2: MNHEY and SMNVEV (reference sequence). This CDR3 spans 14 amino acids. Deletions cut 2 bases from V and 4 bases from J, with 9 bases between. The method was immunoSEQ multiplex PCR; TCRdb's version includes in-frame clones alone and lacks a portion of them. The table records some 5,700 clones, around 84% of them present only once. This sample is part of a study of OX40 agonist ivuxolimab in advanced cancers. Study-wide background: Patients were over 65% male with ages roughly 20 to 85, mean 60.

Cycle 7 day 1, cycle 4 day 1, and baseline were the timepoints at which blood was sampled. Specimen: CD4+ or CD8+ T cells sorted from blood, collected in a trial of the OX40 agonist ivuxolimab. The J gene is TRBJ2-1, the V gene TRBV27; D is perhaps TRBD2 (5 bases). The receptor comes from an adult with an advanced solid tumor such as melanoma, head and neck, liver or kidney cancer. CDR3 loop: CASSLHTGYNEQFF. Here the CDR3 DNA reads TGTGCCAGCAGTTTACACACGGGGTACAATGAGCAGTTCTTC.